This T cell receptor (beta chain) was found in a study of CD8 T cells in Susac syndrome. A quantity of about 0.45 to 1 ug RNA underwent reverse transcription using random hexamers. Amplification of TCR beta CDR3 by immunoSEQ multiplex PCR spanned 54 Vbeta and 13 Jbeta. TCRdb fed the immunoSEQ multiplex PCR reads into MiXCR, producing one record per CDR3 protein. The table has some 200,000 distinct CDR3 sequences, 95% seen once. Sequencing targeted TCR beta in T cells from blood (CD8+ and CD4+). This receptor was identified in a human donor with multiple sclerosis. The sample taken for sequencing was CD4+ T cells from PBMCs.

Here the CDR3 reads CAIRGTLQETQYF. For the CDR3, the DNA is TGTGCCATCCGCGGCACCCTCCAAGAGACCCAGTACTTC. This sequence joins TRBV10-3 and TRBJ2-5; D uncertain. Germline lookup yields CDR1 ENHRY and CDR2 SYGVKD. This CDR3 spans 13 amino acids. V dropped 8 bases and J dropped 1 base, with 11 bases sitting between them.